The T cell receptor (beta chain) under discussion was sequenced for a study of monozygotic twins with inflammatory bowel disease. Notes on the study in general: Compared with healthy co-twins, IBD patients showed reduced TCRbeta repertoire diversity by inverse Simpson.

The TCR libraries each used total RNA (approximately 3,200 ng per library). TCRdb reprocessed the 5' RACE reads and stores each CDR3 protein as one record, lacking DNA. The sample includes some 190,000 distinct CDR3 sequences. CDR1 and CDR2 from the germline V gene are SGDLS and YYNGEE. This CDR3 has 18 amino acids. Details on this clonotype: Its antigen remains unidentified.

The chain employs TRBV9 and TRBJ2-1; TCRdb indicates TRBD1, and absent DNA this call remains unverified. Sequenced material: blood. The TCR sequence derives from a human donor with ulcerative colitis or Crohn's disease, or a healthy co-twin of an affected twin (not recorded which). The CDR3 loop is CASSVDGRGIPSYNEQFF. The full variable domain, in which reference TRBV9 and TRBJ2-1 provide the parts outside the CDR3, is DSGVTQTPKHLITATGQRVTLRCSPRSGDLSVYWYQQSLDQGLQFLIQYYNGEERAKGNILERFSAQQFPDLHSELNLSSLELGDSALYFCASSVDGRGIPSYNEQFFGPGTRLTVL.